This entry features one T cell receptor beta chain sequence. The V and J ends lost 6 bases and 0 bases respectively, with 10 bases between them. There are 13 residues in the CDR3. Germline V gives CDR1 SGHNT, CDR2 YYREEE (reference sequence). This record belongs to a study of control samples from healthy donors and cancer patients. Data came from immunoSEQ multiplex PCR; TCRdb stores just in-frame clones and leaves some out. The data contain 150,000 or so clones, roughly 92% of them singletons. This receptor was identified in a man aged 50-60 years in good health. The chain uses TRBV5-4 and TRBJ2-7, with a possible D match to TRBD2 (6 bases). The sample taken for sequencing was blood. CDR3: CASNRDFSYEQYF. In DNA, the CDR3 is TGTGCCAGCAACCGGGACTTCTCCTACGAGCAGTACTTC.